This T cell receptor (beta chain) is from a study of cytomegalovirus exposure and HLA in healthy donors. For the study at large: HLA-typed donors contributed 80 million or so unique TCRs, which were held in an early data release.

The study ran its PCR with 60 Vbeta and 13 Jbeta primers. Original data processing: Later reanalysis found around 80 million unique TCR beta chains, 9 million to 12 million of them shared. Profiled with immunoSEQ multiplex PCR; TCRdb holds only in-frame clones, not every one. V, J and clone size reflect that table, while D and trimming were determined from the DNA. The sample contains about 230,000 clones, approximately 81% of which appear only once. Study outcomes and limitations: Apparent HLA restriction characterized most CMV-associated TCR beta chains in a later analysis.

As to this clone: What it binds is unknown.

The CDR3 consists of 16 residues. J was trimmed by 6 bases and V by 4 bases; bases with no gene match: 14. This clonotype was sampled from a human donor in good health. The sample comprised PBMCs. The chain has TRBV23-1 and TRBJ2-7, with TRBD1 matching over 8 bases. TRBV23-1 is classed as an ORF, of uncertain function. The CDR3 bases are TGCGCCAGCAGTCTCCTCAGGGGGCGATTGGCAGGCGAGCAGTACTTC. The encoded protein is CASSLLRGRLAGEQYF.